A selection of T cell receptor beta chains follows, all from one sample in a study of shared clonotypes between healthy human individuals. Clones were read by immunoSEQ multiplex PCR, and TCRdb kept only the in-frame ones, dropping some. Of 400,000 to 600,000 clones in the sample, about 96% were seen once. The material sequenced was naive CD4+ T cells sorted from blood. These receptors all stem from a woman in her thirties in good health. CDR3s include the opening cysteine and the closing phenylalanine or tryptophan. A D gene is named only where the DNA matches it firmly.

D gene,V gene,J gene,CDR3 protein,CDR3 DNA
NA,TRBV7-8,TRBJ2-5,CASSSRTGGQETQYF,TGTGCCAGCAGCTCCCGGACGGGTGGGCAAGAGACCCAGTACTTC
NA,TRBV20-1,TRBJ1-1,CSLRKSTEAFF,TGCAGCCTAAGGAAGAGCACTGAAGCTTTCTTT
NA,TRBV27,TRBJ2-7,CASSPGLLASSYEQYF,TGTGCCAGCAGTCCGGGACTTCTAGCGAGCTCCTACGAGCAGTACTTC
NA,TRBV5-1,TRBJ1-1,CASSLGGSQGNTEAFF,TGCGCCAGCAGCTTGGGGGGGTCCCAGGGAAACACTGAAGCTTTCTTT
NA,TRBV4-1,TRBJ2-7,CASGSGRSSYEQYF,TGCGCCAGCGGATCCGGACGGAGCTCCTACGAGCAGTACTTC
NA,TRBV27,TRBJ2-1,CASSSSGTVTYNEQFF,TGTGCCAGCAGTTCGTCCGGGACGGTGACCTACAATGAGCAGTTCTTC
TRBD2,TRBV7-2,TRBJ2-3,CASSPLAGGPVTDTQYF,TGTGCCAGCAGCCCCCTAGCGGGAGGGCCCGTCACAGATACGCAGTATTTT
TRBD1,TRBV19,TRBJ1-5,CASTNTGGYNQPQHF,TGTGCCAGTACCAACACAGGGGGCTACAATCAGCCCCAGCATTTT
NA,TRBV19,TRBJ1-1,CASSIWQGGTEAFF,TGTGCCAGTAGTATCTGGCAGGGAGGAACTGAAGCTTTCTTT
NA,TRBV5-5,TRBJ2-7,CASSSGLFYEQYF,TGTGCCAGCAGCTCGGGACTCTTCTACGAGCAGTACTTC
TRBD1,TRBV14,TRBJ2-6,CASSPLDRGKRSGANVLTF,TGTGCCAGCAGCCCCTTGGACAGGGGGAAGAGATCTGGGGCCAACGTCCTGACTTTC
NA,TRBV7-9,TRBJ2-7,CASSYERRGGYSSYEQYF,TGTGCCAGCAGCTACGAACGAAGGGGCGGCTACTCCTCCTACGAGCAGTACTTC
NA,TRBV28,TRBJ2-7,CASSSRQAGYSYEQYF,TGTGCCAGCAGTTCCAGACAGGCTGGGTACTCCTACGAGCAGTACTTC
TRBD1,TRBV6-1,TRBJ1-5,CASSATGNSNQPQHF,TGTGCCAGCAGTGCGACAGGGAATAGCAATCAGCCCCAGCATTTT
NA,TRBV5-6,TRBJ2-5,CASSLEDIQETQYF,TGTGCCAGCAGCTTGGAGGACATCCAAGAGACCCAGTACTTC
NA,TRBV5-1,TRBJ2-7,CASSLKDYLSYEQYF,TGCGCCAGCAGCTTGAAGGACTACCTCTCCTACGAGCAGTACTTC
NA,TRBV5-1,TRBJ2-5,CASSFLGDRKETQYF,TGCGCCAGCAGTTTTCTAGGGGATCGTAAAGAGACCCAGTACTTC
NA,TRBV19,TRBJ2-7,CASATGYDEQYF,TGTGCCAGTGCAACAGGGTACGACGAGCAGTACTTC
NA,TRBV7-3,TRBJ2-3,CASSAGVAGYSTDTQYF,TGTGCCAGCAGCGCAGGTGTGGCGGGATATAGCACAGATACGCAGTATTTT
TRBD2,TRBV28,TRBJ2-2,CASSLSGSQGLGELFF,TGTGCCAGCAGTCTTAGCGGGAGTCAGGGGCTGGGGGAGCTGTTTTTT
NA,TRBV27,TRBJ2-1,CASSLAGLSWNEQFF,TGTGCCAGCAGTTTAGCAGGGTTGTCGTGGAATGAGCAGTTCTTC
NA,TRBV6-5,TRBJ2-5,CASSRTRATQETQYF,TGTGCCAGCAGTCGGACCAGGGCGACTCAAGAGACCCAGTACTTC
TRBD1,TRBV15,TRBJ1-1,CATSRGTGSNTEAFF,TGTGCCACCAGCAGGGGGACAGGGTCGAACACTGAAGCTTTCTTT
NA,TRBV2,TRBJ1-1,CANPEAVDTEAFF,TGTGCCAACCCGGAGGCGGTGGACACTGAAGCTTTCTTT
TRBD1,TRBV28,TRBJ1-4,CASVPRGRGNEKLFF,TGTGCCAGCGTTCCGAGGGGGCGAGGTAATGAAAAACTGTTTTTT
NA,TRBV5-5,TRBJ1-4,CASSWAPPEKLFF,TGTGCCAGCAGCTGGGCCCCGCCTGAAAAACTGTTTTTT
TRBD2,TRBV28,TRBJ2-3,CASSLLDLAGGQDTQYF,TGTGCCAGCAGTTTATTGGATCTAGCGGGAGGGCAGGATACGCAGTATTTT
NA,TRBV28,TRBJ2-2,CASSRLGVTGELFF,TGTGCCAGCTCCCGACTAGGGGTCACCGGGGAGCTGTTTTTT
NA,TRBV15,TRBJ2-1,CATSRGYESYNEQFF,TGTGCCACCAGCAGAGGATATGAATCTTACAATGAGCAGTTCTTC
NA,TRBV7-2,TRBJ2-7,CASSWGLPRYEQYF,TGTGCCAGCAGCTGGGGACTTCCCCGTTACGAGCAGTACTTC
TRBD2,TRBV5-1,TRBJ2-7,CASSGTSDSYEQYF,TGCGCCAGCAGCGGGACTAGCGACTCCTACGAGCAGTACTTC
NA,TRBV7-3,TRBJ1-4,CASSGGSGEKLFF,TGTGCCAGCAGCGGCGGATCCGGCGAAAAACTGTTTTTT
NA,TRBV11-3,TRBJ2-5,CAIPAGMVWVTQYF,TGTGCCATACCTGCGGGGATGGTATGGGTGACCCAGTACTTC